The rows below give T cell receptor beta chains drawn from one sample of a study of Ad26.COV2.S vaccination and SARS-CoV-2 variants. Profiled with immunoSEQ multiplex PCR; TCRdb holds only in-frame clones, not every one. The table includes about 350,000 clones, about 85% detected once. The sample in question was peripheral blood, obtained in a trial of Ad26.COV2.S vaccine versus placebo. These receptors all come from a person between 18 and 65 years old who received the Ad26.COV2.S COVID-19 vaccine or a placebo. The CDR3 runs from the conserved cysteine through the conserved F or W. The order of the fields is D gene, J gene, V gene, clone size, CDR3 length, CDR3 DNA, CDR3 protein. A D gene is named only where the DNA matches it firmly. Clone size is stated in some rows and not others, as once, few, many or a class when expanded.

>NA|TRBJ2-1|TRBV19|NA|14
TGTGCCAGTCATGACAGGCGGGTCAGCAATGAGCAGTTCTTC
CASHDRRVSNEQFF
>NA|TRBJ1-4|TRBV5-1|NA|12
TGCGCCAGCAGCCCGGAGGGGGGACAACTGTTTTTT
CASSPEGGQLFF
>NA|TRBJ1-1|TRBV19|NA|16
TGTGCCAGTAGTATTGGGCGGGGGTGGAGGAGCACTGAAGCTTTCTTT
CASSIGRGWRSTEAFF
>TRBD2|TRBJ2-7|TRBV6-2/TRBV6-3|NA|14
TGTGCCAGCAGTTACACGGGACTAGTAAACGAGCAGTACTTC
CASSYTGLVNEQYF
>TRBD2|TRBJ2-1|TRBV11-2|NA|15
TGTGCCAGCAGCCTTCCTAGCGGGAAATACAATGAGCAGTTCTTC
CASSLPSGKYNEQFF
>TRBD1|TRBJ1-2|TRBV3-1/TRBV3-2|NA|13
TGTGCCAGCAGTCCCAGGGGGAACTATGGCTACACCTTC
CASSPRGNYGYTF
>NA|TRBJ2-3|TRBV4-3|once|15
TGCGCCAGCAGCCAAGATGTTGTGGGGACAGATACGCAGTATTTT
CASSQDVVGTDTQYF
>NA|TRBJ2-2|TRBV5-6|NA|16
TGTGCCAGCAGCTTGGTGAGGACATCGAACACCGGGGAGCTGTTTTTT
CASSLVRTSNTGELFF
>NA|TRBJ1-2|TRBV5-1|NA|15
TGCGCCAGCAGCTTGGAGCTGGGAAGGAACTATGGCTACACCTTC
CASSLELGRNYGYTF
>NA|TRBJ1-2|TRBV7-2|NA|15
TGTGCCAGCAGCCTCTCAAAGGGGGGAAACTATGGCTACACCTTC
CASSLSKGGNYGYTF
>NA|TRBJ2-7|TRBV29-1|NA|13
TGCAGCGTTGTCTGGAATCCAACCTACGAGCAGTACTTC
CSVVWNPTYEQYF
>NA|TRBJ1-5|TRBV19|NA|14
TGTGCCAGTAGTATATCGAGGGGGGATCAGCCCCAGCATTTT
CASSISRGDQPQHF
>TRBD1|TRBJ1-2|TRBV30|NA|14
TGTGCCTGGTCTCGGGACAGAAAAGTCTATGGCTACACCTTC
CAWSRDRKVYGYTF
>TRBD1|TRBJ1-1|TRBV19|many|13
TGTGCCAGTAGTACTGAGACAGGGCGAAGGGCTTTCTTT
CASSTETGRRAFF
>NA|TRBJ1-5|TRBV18|NA|13
TGTGCCAGCTCACCAAGTAGGGGTCAGCCCCAGCATTTT
CASSPSRGQPQHF